These 16 T cell receptor beta chains were all obtained from the same sample, sequenced in a study of CD8+ T cells in alopecia areata. This sample's treatment: oral pan-JAK inhibitor, 5-10 mg twice daily. RNA was isolated and reverse transcribed to cDNA, the sequencing template. Profiling relied on immunoSEQ multiplex PCR, and the TCRdb table lists in-frame clones only, not all of them. The sample gives around 170,000 clones, 51% of which show up once; around a tenth is in the top ten. Specimen: CD8+ T cells sorted from blood, collected at week 52, from a patient treated with tofacitinib. Receptor source: a human donor with alopecia areata.

This clone was detected a few times. This rearrangement joins TRBV5-4 to TRBJ2-5; 7 nucleotides line up with TRBD1. J gave up 4 bases and V 3 bases, and 6 bases lay outside the gene matches. The CDR3 has 14 residues. Germline CDR1 SGHNT, CDR2 YYREEE (reference sequence). The CDR3 bases are TGTGCCAGCAGCTCCAGGGGGTGGGGAGAGACCCAGTACTTC. This codes for CASSSRGWGETQYF.

This clone was picked up a small number of times. The chain has TRBV5-1 and TRBJ2-6; tentatively, D is TRBD1 or TRBD2 (5 bases each). Trimming pared 4 bases from V and 0 bases from J, leaving 17 bases between. Germline CDR1 and CDR2: SGHRS and YFSETQ. The CDR3 covers 18 residues. This chain's CDR3 is CASSLSDGDPSGANVLTF. The CDR3 DNA follows: TGCGCCAGCAGCCTAAGTGACGGGGACCCCTCTGGGGCCAACGTCCTGACTTTC.

This clone was picked up a small number of times. The CDR3 DNA is TGCGCCAGCAGCTTGAGGGCAGGCAGTGGGGGCACTGAAGCTTTCTTT. Residues: CASSLRAGSGGTEAFF. The rearrangement links TRBV5-1 to TRBJ1-1; D possibly corresponds to TRBD1 (5 bases). V lost 1 base to trimming and J lost 4 bases, with 17 bases between them. Germline values: CDR1 SGHRS, CDR2 YFSETQ. This CDR3 is built from 16 residues.

This chain connects TRBV6-5 to TRBJ1-5; TRBD1 is a possible D gene (5 bases). Between the trimmed V and J ends, which lost 4 bases and 3 bases, there was a span of 7 bases. CDR3 length equals 13 residues. Germline V gene sequence: CDR1 MNHEY, CDR2 SVGAGI. CDR3 bases: TGTGCCAGCAGTTCAGGGTCCAATCAGCCCCAGCATTTT. Amino acids: CASSSGSNQPQHF.

The chain recombines TRBV6-5 with TRBJ2-1; tentatively, D is TRBD1 or TRBD2 (5 bases each). CDR1 MNHEY and CDR2 SVGAGI come from the germline V gene. There are 12 residues in the CDR3. V lost 6 bases and J 12 bases, leaving 15 bases between the germline ends. The CDR3 sequence: CASSLTGPGQFF. The CDR3 nucleotides read TGTGCCAGCAGCCTGACGGGACCCGGGCAGTTCTTC.

The chain carries TRBV27 and TRBJ2-1, with 16 nucleotides matching TRBD2. CDR1 is MNHEY, CDR2 SMNVEV, per germline (reference sequence). The CDR3 has 16 residues. The trim removed 6 bases at V and 12 bases at J, leaving 11 bases unmatched. As DNA, the CDR3 is TGTGCCAGCAGCTCCCGTACAGGGACTAGCGGGGGGGTGCAGTTCTTC. Protein sequence: CASSSRTGTSGGVQFF.

The chain is built from TRBV5-1 and TRBJ2-7; 9 bases align to TRBD1. With 3 bases clipped from V and 5 bases from J, the junction kept 3 bases outside the gene matches. Per germline, CDR1 SGHRS and CDR2 YFSETQ. The CDR3 loop spans 13 amino acids. The CDR3 coding sequence is TGCGCCAGCAGCTCACAGGGGGCCGACGAGCAGTACTTC. Translation: CASSSQGADEQYF.

Details on this clone: The sample carries other DNA sequences with the same CDR3. The genes are TRBV27 and TRBJ2-2; D gene ambiguous. The V and J ends lost 3 bases and 3 bases respectively, with 2 bases between them. Per germline, CDR1 MNHEY and CDR2 SMNVEV (reference sequence). This CDR3 has 12 residues. This CDR3 reads CASSLYTGELFF. The DNA for the CDR3 is TGTGCCAGCAGTTTGTACACCGGGGAGCTGTTTTTT.

The chain uses TRBV2 and TRBJ2-4, with D maybe TRBD2 (6 bases). The CDR3 contains 17 residues. With 2 bases removed from V and 0 bases from J, the gap between germline ends came to 14 bases. The germline V gene has CDR1 SNHLY and CDR2 FYNNEI. CDR3 DNA sequence: TGTGCCAGCAGTGAACGTCACCCTAGCGCAGCCAAAAACATTCAGTACTTC. Translated: CASSERHPSAAKNIQYF.

The genes are TRBV5-1 and TRBJ1-1, with D tentatively TRBD1 (5 bases). This CDR3 comprises 12 residues. Germline V gives CDR1 SGHRS, CDR2 YFSETQ. V was cut by 2 bases and J by 4 bases, with 6 bases left in between. CDR3 nucleotide sequence: TGCGCCAGCAGCTTTGGGACCACTGAAGCTTTCTTT. Translating it yields CASSFGTTEAFF.

Details on this clone: In the same sample, other DNA sequences code for this CDR3. This chain links TRBV5-6 with TRBJ1-1; D gene uncertain. Germline loops: CDR1 SGHDT, CDR2 YYEEEE. The CDR3 length is 12 residues. The ends were cut back, 2 bases at V and 0 bases at J, with 2 bases in the middle. CDR3 bases: TGTGCCAGCAGCTTTATGAACACTGAAGCTTTCTTT. This encodes CASSFMNTEAFF.

This chain connects TRBV7-8 to TRBJ2-2, with unresolved D. The ends were cut back, 4 bases at V and 11 bases at J, with 5 bases in the middle. The germline CDR1 and CDR2 sequences are SGHVS and FQNEAQ. This CDR3 has 10 residues. The CDR3 spells CASSSGELFF. As DNA, the CDR3 is TGTGCCAGCAGCTCAGGAGAGCTGTTTTTT.

The gene calls are TRBV21-1 and TRBJ1-2. TRBV21-1 is assigned pseudogene status. The CDR3 covers 13 residues. The DNA for the CDR3 is TGTGCCAGCAGCAAATCGAAGCACTATGGCTACACCTTC. As protein: CASSKSKHYGYTF.

This clone was seen only a few times. Mismatch with germline at one junction end may stem from a read error. The chain is built from TRBV30 and TRBJ2-1, with unresolved D. Germline CDR1 and CDR2: GTSNPN and SVGIG (reference sequence). CDR3 size: 10 residues. The CDR3: CAWSDYEKFF. CDR3 nucleotide sequence: TGTGCCTGGAGTGATTATGAGAAGTTCTTC.

The gene calls are TRBV11-2 and TRBJ2-7; D gene uncertain. V was trimmed by 8 bases and J by 6 bases, leaving 11 bases between them. Germline V gene lookup returns CDR1 SGHAT and CDR2 FQNNGV. The CDR3 extends over 11 amino acids. The CDR3 nucleotides read TGTGCCAGCGCCAGCCCCTTCGAGCAGTACTTC. This translates into CASASPFEQYF.

The V and J genes are TRBV2 and TRBJ2-7; 9 nucleotides match TRBD2. The CDR3 sequence is 15 residues long. V was pared by 3 bases and J by 0 bases, with 3 bases of the junction left unmatched. In germline, CDR1 is SNHLY, CDR2 FYNNEI. CDR3 loop: CASSETSGNSYEQYF. The CDR3 DNA is TGTGCCAGCAGTGAGACTAGCGGAAACTCCTACGAGCAGTACTTC. The whole variable domain, remainder taken from reference TRBV2 and TRBJ2-7, is EPEVTQTPSHQVTQMGQEVILRCVPISNHLYFYWYRQILGQKVEFLVSFYNNEISEKSEIFDDQFSVERPDGSNFTLKIRSTKLEDSAMYFCASSETSGNSYEQYFGPGTRLTVT.